This TCR beta chain was sequenced for a study of blood T cell repertoires in COVID-19. Study as a whole: T cells, B-cell-depleted T cells, or PBMCs provided the cDNA or gDNA that served as material.

Authors' methods: Reference gene primer amplification gave nucleated cell count estimates. TCRdb's table, derived via immunoSEQ multiplex PCR, lists solely in-frame clones and lacks some. The V and J calls and clone size were taken over from that table, and D and trimming were inferred from the DNA. The repertoire consists of roughly 70,000 clones, with approximately 80% occurring once and the leading ten covering 14% to 15%. This TCR was recovered from a man aged 55-75 years with COVID-19, enrolled during active disease. The specimen was peripheral blood.

The CDR3 bases are TGTGCCAGCAGCTCCAAGACTAGCGGGAGGGAGACCCAGTACTTC. Its translation: CASSSKTSGRETQYF. The chain carries TRBV7-2 and TRBJ2-5; the match to TRBD2 covers 13 bases. Per the germline V gene, CDR1 is SGHTA and CDR2 is FQGNSA. This CDR3 comprises 15 residues. Trimming cost V 4 bases and J 5 bases; bases outside gene matches: 4.